This TCR beta chain was identified in a study of cytomegalovirus exposure and HLA in healthy donors. PCR employed 60 Vbeta and 13 Jbeta primers. Profiled with immunoSEQ multiplex PCR; TCRdb holds only in-frame clones, not every one. Of 150,000 to 200,000 clones in the sample, about 80% are singletons; the top ten hold 0.6% to 0.7%. The CDR3 length is 15 residues. Germline assignment: CDR1 SGHDT and CDR2 YYEEEE. Sequences were obtained from PBMCs. This chain joins TRBV5-6 and TRBJ2-5; 13 positions match TRBD2. The J call may be in error: the DNA end matches TRBJ2-7 better. The TCR was taken from a boy aged 5-17 years in good health and CMV-seronegative. The CDR3 loop reads CASSPGLAGDYEQYF. CDR3 in DNA: TGTGCCAGCAGCCCCGGACTAGCGGGGGACTACGAGCAGTACTTC.